There are many counts of the clone carrying this TCR beta chain. This specimen belongs to a study of T cells in Graves' hyperthyroidism and ophthalmopathy. Exclusion of a patient resulted from uncontrolled infection, other autoimmune disease, pregnancy or lactation. V lost 2 bases and J lost 5, with 16 bases in between. From germline, CDR1 is SGHTA and CDR2 FQGNSA. The CDR3 covers 15 residues. TCR beta CDR3 region amplification was performed from RNA transcripts. First-round RT-PCR targeting the TCR CDR3 was performed with the HTBI primer set. TCRdb ran MiXCR on the multiplex PCR reads and lists one entry per CDR3 protein. The top ten hold 6.5% to 9% of the sample, which has approximately 590,000 distinct CDR3 sequences, roughly 50% seen once.

Material for sequencing was peripheral blood or thyroid tissue (not recorded which). The receptor was derived from a woman aged 18-29 years with Graves' hyperthyroidism. The rearrangement joins TRBV7-2 to TRBJ2-7, with a possible D match to TRBD1 (6 bases). DNA for the CDR3: TGTGCCAGCAGCTTATCATCCAGGGGTCTCCACGAGCAGTACTTC. This gives the protein CASSLSSRGLHEQYF.